The 26 T cell receptor beta chains given below trace back to one sample, sequenced in a study of OX40 agonist ivuxolimab in advanced cancers. Clones were read by immunoSEQ multiplex PCR, and TCRdb kept only the in-frame ones, dropping some. The profile covers 75,000 to 100,000 clones, with 90% to 95% appearing a single time and 0.25% to 0.35% taken by the ten largest. The sample here was CD4+ or CD8+ T cells sorted from blood, taken in a trial of the OX40 agonist ivuxolimab. Receptors originate from an adult with an advanced solid tumor such as melanoma, head and neck, liver or kidney cancer.

The V call is TRBV30, the J call TRBJ1-3; 8 bases line up with TRBD1. The V and J ends lost 2 bases and 5 bases, in that order; junction bases with no gene match: 5. From germline, CDR1 is GTSNPN and CDR2 SVGIG (reference sequence). The CDR3 has 14 residues. The CDR3: CAWSLRTGRNTIYF. The CDR3 DNA reads as TGTGCCTGGAGTCTGCGGACAGGGCGAAACACCATATATTTT. The full variable domain, in which reference TRBV30 and TRBJ1-3 provide the parts outside the CDR3, is SQTIHQWPATLVQPVGSPLSLECTVEGTSNPNLYWYRQAAGRGLQLLFYSVGIGQISSEVPQNLSASRPQDRQFILSSKKLLLSDSGFYLCAWSLRTGRNTIYFGEGSWLTVV.

This sequence joins TRBV19 and TRBJ1-5; D is ambiguous. The CDR3 sequence is 14 residues long. Germline values: CDR1 LNHDA, CDR2 SQIVND (reference sequence). Trimming left V 4 bases short and J 5 bases short, with 12 bases between. The CDR3 DNA sequence: TGTGCCAGTAGTAACACCTGGGGATATCAGCCCCAGCATTTT. Translation gives CASSNTWGYQPQHF.

V gene TRBV6-6 combines with J gene TRBJ2-4; D might be TRBD1 (5 bases). The CDR3 loop spans 15 amino acids. Germline values: CDR1 MNHNY, CDR2 SVGAGI (reference sequence). Deletions cut 2 bases from V and 0 bases from J, with 8 bases between. The CDR3 DNA reads TGTGCCAGCAGTTACAGGGGCGAAGCCAAAAACATTCAGTACTTC. It is translated as CASSYRGEAKNIQYF.

The CDR3 sequence: CSASPIGELFF. The CDR3 coding sequence is TGCAGTGCTTCTCCTATTGGGGAGCTGTTTTTT. The chain is built from TRBV20-1 and TRBJ2-2; the D is unclear. The CDR3 sequence is 11 residues long. In germline, CDR1 is DFQATT, CDR2 SNEGSKA (reference sequence). V shed 5 bases and J shed 8 bases, with 9 bases lying between them.

V usage is TRBV7-2 and J usage is TRBJ2-1; D possibly corresponds to TRBD1 (5 bases). The CDR3 totals 15 residues. V was cut by 5 bases and J by 5 bases, with 16 bases left in between. CDR1 SGHTA and CDR2 FQGNSA come from the germline V gene. The CDR3 here is CASSPQGAMNNEQFF. CDR3 DNA: TGTGCCAGCAGCCCCCAGGGCGCGATGAACAATGAGCAGTTCTTC.

This clone was seen a few times. Additional DNA sequences in this sample encode the identical CDR3. The rearrangement links TRBV28 to TRBJ1-1, with D possibly matching TRBD1 (5 bases). This CDR3 contains 12 residues. The V end was cut by 6 bases, the J end by 5 bases, with 10 bases between. The V gene's germline CDR1 is MDHEN and CDR2 SYDVKM. CDR3: CASSRAGTEAFF. The CDR3 nucleotides read TGTGCCAGCAGCCGGGCAGGGACTGAAGCTTTCTTT.

This chain uses TRBV2 with TRBJ2-7; 7 positions match TRBD2. The CDR3 extends over 15 amino acids. V dropped 7 bases and J dropped 4; count of bases not matched to a gene: 13. Germline values: CDR1 SNHLY, CDR2 FYNNEI. The CDR3 loop is CASKYLSGGPYEQYF. The CDR3 nucleotides read TGTGCCAGCAAGTACTTGTCGGGAGGACCTTACGAGCAGTACTTC.

The chain links TRBV2 to TRBJ2-1, with D possibly matching TRBD2 (5 bases). V lost 8 bases and J lost 1, with 15 bases in between. CDR1 SNHLY and CDR2 FYNNEI come from the germline V gene. This CDR3 has 15 amino acids. The CDR3 here is CASSSGPFSYNEQFF. As DNA, the CDR3 is TGTGCCAGCTCGAGCGGCCCATTTTCCTACAATGAGCAGTTCTTC.

The chain combines TRBV28 with TRBJ1-3; 7 positions match TRBD1. The germline CDR1 and CDR2 sequences are MDHEN and SYDVKM. The CDR3 is 18 residues long. The junction had 15 bases not matched to a gene; V was cut back by 7 bases and J by 0 bases. In nucleotides, the CDR3 is TGTGCCAGCATTCCTCAAGGCAGGGGGGCAGTCTCTGGAAACACCATATATTTT. Translating it yields CASIPQGRGAVSGNTIYF.

Notes on this clone: A junction end diverges from the germline sequence, so it may reflect a read error. CDR3 protein: CTSSGTSGDTDTQYF. DNA of the CDR3: TGTACCAGCAGCGGTACTAGCGGGGATACAGATACGCAGTATTTT. J is TRBJ2-3 and V is TRBV4-2, with 10 bases lining up with TRBD2. The CDR3 length is 15 residues. Germline V gene data show CDR1 as LGHNA and CDR2 as YNFKEQ.

The rearrangement links TRBV14 to TRBJ2-6; TRBD1 is a possible D gene (6 bases). V was shortened by 0 bases and J by 0 bases, with 15 bases between the two germline ends. This CDR3 is 19 amino acids long. CDR1 and CDR2 (germline): SGHDN, FVKESK. CDR3 region: CASSQDPPGVYSGANVLTF. For the CDR3, the DNA is TGTGCCAGCAGCCAAGATCCGCCAGGGGTTTACTCTGGGGCCAACGTCCTGACTTTC.

The chain links TRBV13 to TRBJ2-1, with a possible D match to TRBD1 (6 bases). CDR3 length equals 14 residues. Trimming removed 4 bases at V and 3 bases at J, with 10 bases between. The V gene's germline CDR1 is PRHDT and CDR2 FYEKMQ (reference sequence). CDR3 protein: CASSSRTVYNEQFF. The CDR3 bases are TGTGCCAGCAGCTCTAGGACAGTCTACAATGAGCAGTTCTTC.

The V call is TRBV6-5, the J call TRBJ2-7; D is possibly TRBD1 (6 bases). The CDR3 extends over 15 amino acids. The germline gives CDR1 MNHEY, CDR2 SVGAGI. Trimming cost V 6 bases and J 2 bases, with 17 bases left between them. DNA for the CDR3: TGTGCCAGCAGATCCTACCGGGACAACGCCTACGAGCAGTACTTC. Translating it yields CASRSYRDNAYEQYF.

The chain uses TRBV7-9 and TRBJ1-3; TRBD1 is a possible D gene (5 bases). The CDR3 sequence is 15 residues long. The V gene's germline CDR1 is SEHNR and CDR2 FQNEAQ (reference sequence). The ends were cut back, 5 bases at V and 0 bases at J, with 11 bases in the middle. In DNA, the CDR3 is TGTGCCAGCAGCCAAGGGGACCTCTCTGGAAACACCATATATTTT. This sequence encodes CASSQGDLSGNTIYF.

This clone appeared once. The chain uses TRBV11-2 and TRBJ2-7; 10 nucleotides agree with TRBD2. This CDR3 has 18 residues. Germline V gene lookup returns CDR1 SGHAT and CDR2 FQNNGV. The J segment lost 0 bases and the V segment lost 1 base, leaving 9 bases of the junction unmatched. CDR3 amino acids: CASSLGVLAGGHSYEQYF. Written as DNA, the CDR3 is TGTGCCAGCAGCTTAGGGGTTTTAGCGGGAGGACACTCCTACGAGCAGTACTTC.

The J gene is TRBJ2-7, the V gene TRBV6-6, with 8 nucleotides matching TRBD2. In germline, CDR1 is MNHNY, CDR2 SVGAGI (reference sequence). The CDR3 extends over 13 amino acids. V lost 8 bases to trimming and J lost 0 bases; unmatched junction nucleotides: 3. The chain's CDR3 is CASGTRNSYEQYF. In nucleotides, the CDR3 is TGTGCCAGCGGGACTAGAAACTCCTACGAGCAGTACTTC.

CDR3 residues: CASSLGWGQNTEAFF. CDR3 in DNA: TGTGCCAGCAGTTTGGGGTGGGGGCAGAACACTGAAGCTTTCTTT. The rearrangement uses TRBV28 and TRBJ1-1; TRBD1 might be the D (6 bases). The CDR3 sequence is 15 residues long. In germline, CDR1 is MDHEN, CDR2 SYDVKM. The V and J ends lost 3 bases and 1 base respectively, with 12 bases between them.

The chain couples TRBV14 to TRBJ2-3, with D perhaps TRBD2 (5 bases). The CDR3 sequence is 16 residues long. V gave up 1 base and J gave up 1 base, with 12 bases separating them. Germline V gives CDR1 SGHDN, CDR2 FVKESK. The chain's CDR3 is CASSQVRSGRTDTQYF. In nucleotides, the CDR3 is TGTGCCAGCAGCCAAGTGCGGAGCGGCCGCACAGATACGCAGTATTTT.

CDR3 nucleotide sequence: TGTGCCAGCTCACCCGTCGACAGAGAGACCCAGTACTTC. It is translated as CASSPVDRETQYF. This sequence joins TRBV18 and TRBJ2-5; TRBD1 is a possible D gene (5 bases). Trimming pared 3 bases from V and 4 bases from J, leaving 9 bases between. The germline V gene encodes CDR1 KGHSH and CDR2 LQKENI. The CDR3 has 13 residues.

The chain carries TRBV6-6 and TRBJ1-5, with D possibly being TRBD1 (6 bases). This CDR3 spans 16 amino acids. Germline V gives CDR1 MNHNY, CDR2 SVGAGI (reference sequence). Trimming removed 4 bases at V and 0 bases at J, with 13 bases between. In DNA, the CDR3 is TGTGCCAGCAGTTGGGGGACATCTTATAGCAATCAGCCCCAGCATTTT. Its translation: CASSWGTSYSNQPQHF.

The rearrangement links TRBV7-2 to TRBJ2-1; unclear D gene. The CDR3 length is 14 residues. From germline, CDR1 is SGHTA and CDR2 FQGNSA. Deletions cut 1 base from V and 5 bases from J, with 9 bases between. This CDR3 reads CASSLVAVDNEQFF. The CDR3 DNA reads TGTGCCAGCAGCTTAGTTGCTGTGGACAATGAGCAGTTCTTC.

This clone was picked up one time. V gene TRBV11-2 combines with J gene TRBJ2-1, with 7 positions matching TRBD1. Trimming at V came to 1 base and at J to 5 bases, leaving 8 bases not matched to a gene. This CDR3 spans 16 amino acids. The germline CDR1 and CDR2 sequences are SGHAT and FQNNGV. In DNA, the CDR3 is TGTGCCAGCAGCTTAGTCCCGGGACAGCTAAACAATGAGCAGTTCTTC. It specifies CASSLVPGQLNNEQFF.

The V call is TRBV5-1, the J call TRBJ2-7; 10 positions agree with TRBD2. Trimming at V came to 3 bases and at J to 0 bases, leaving 6 bases not matched to a gene. Per the germline V gene, CDR1 is SGHRS and CDR2 is YFSETQ. This CDR3 comprises 16 residues. The CDR3, as DNA: TGCGCCAGCAGCTGGGGTGCTAGCGGGGGCTCCTACGAGCAGTACTTC. Its translation is CASSWGASGGSYEQYF.

The chain uses TRBV20-1 and TRBJ2-7, with no clear D. Germline assignment: CDR1 DFQATT and CDR2 SNEGSKA (reference sequence). The CDR3 sequence is 10 residues long. V dropped 3 bases and J dropped 3 bases, with 3 bases sitting between them. CDR3 coding DNA: TGCAGTGCTAGTGACTACGAGCAGTACTTC. Translation: CSASDYEQYF.

The chain carries TRBV7-9 and TRBJ2-3; tentatively, D is TRBD2 (6 bases). The V gene lost 2 bases and the J gene lost 2 bases, with 8 bases spanning the gap. CDR3 size: 14 residues. Germline CDR1 is SEHNR and CDR2 is FQNEAQ (reference sequence). The CDR3 spells CASSLQGLTDTQYF. The CDR3 DNA sequence: TGTGCCAGCAGCTTACAGGGACTCACAGATACGCAGTATTTT.

The gene calls are TRBV18 and TRBJ1-1; D might be TRBD1 (6 bases). The germline V gene has CDR1 KGHSH and CDR2 LQKENI. Trimming removed 0 bases from V and 7 bases from J, with 15 bases in between. This CDR3 spans 15 amino acids. Here the CDR3 DNA reads TGTGCCAGCTCACCACCTAACGCCAGGGGCGGTGAAGCTTTCTTT. It codes for CASSPPNARGGEAFF.